The 18 T cell receptor beta chains below come from one sample, sequenced in a study of T cells in Graves' hyperthyroidism and ophthalmopathy. The TCR beta CDR3 regions underwent amplification using RNA transcripts as the source. The TCR CDR3 first-round RT-PCR relied on the HTBI primer set. In TCRdb, the multiplex PCR reads were re-called with MiXCR into one record per CDR3 protein. In the table there are 500,000 to 600,000 distinct CDR3 sequences, under 60% of which are singletons. Input material: peripheral blood or thyroid tissue (not recorded which). Receptor source: an adult woman with Graves' disease, either hyperthyroidism or ophthalmopathy (not recorded which).

The chain links TRBV5-1 to TRBJ1-4; the D is unclear. V lost 7 bases, J lost 8 bases, and 15 bases lay in between. The CDR3 sequence is 13 residues long. Per germline, CDR1 SGHRS and CDR2 YFSETQ. DNA for the CDR3: TGCGCCAGCGGCGCGACCCAAGGGGAAAAACTGTTTTTT. Amino acids: CASGATQGEKLFF.

This clonotype was seen at least ten times. The rearrangement links TRBV7-8 to TRBJ1-2; D uncertain. Germline V CDR1 and CDR2: SGHVS, FQNEAQ. This CDR3 region has 13 residues. The V end lost 1 base, the J end lost 4 bases, and 7 bases lay between the germline ends. The CDR3 bases are TGTGCCAGCAGCTTAGGGCCGATCTATGGCTACACCTTC. This encodes CASSLGPIYGYTF.

In this sample, this clonotype turned up many times. This rearrangement joins TRBV19 to TRBJ2-2, with D hard to call. The V end lost 3 bases, the J end lost 5 bases, and 13 bases lay between the germline ends. Germline CDR1 is LNHDA and CDR2 is SQIVND (reference sequence). The CDR3 loop spans 15 amino acids. As DNA, the CDR3 is TGTGCCAGTAGTATGTTTGGCTTCCTTACCGGGGAGCTGTTTTTT. It is translated as CASSMFGFLTGELFF.

V and J are TRBV11-2 and TRBJ1-1; 10 bases are shared with TRBD1. The V and J ends lost 3 bases and 6 bases, in that order; junction bases with no gene match: 10. There are 16 residues in the CDR3. Germline lookup yields CDR1 SGHAT and CDR2 FQNNGV. CDR3 loop: CASSFYGQGGMAEAFF. The CDR3 nucleotides are TGTGCCAGCAGCTTCTACGGACAGGGGGGTATGGCTGAAGCTTTCTTT.

This clonotype is a singleton in its sample. The rearrangement uses TRBV10-1 and TRBJ2-7; possibly TRBD1 or TRBD2 for D (6 bases each). The J call may not be correct, given that the DNA end is closer to TRBJ2-4. Looked up from germline, CDR1 is WNHNN and CDR2 is SYGVQD (reference sequence). The CDR3 is 14 residues long. CDR3 region: CASSGSGAGNIQYF. CDR3 DNA sequence: TGCGCCAGCAGTGGATCGGGGGCAGGGAACATTCAGTACTTC.

The V and J genes are TRBV29-1 and TRBJ1-1; possible D gene TRBD1, 5 bases. Between the trimmed V and J ends, which lost 0 bases and 4 bases, there was a span of 12 bases. The V gene's germline CDR1 is SQVTM and CDR2 ANQGSEA. CDR3 size: 14 residues. CDR3 amino acids: CSVEDWPGGTEAFF. CDR3 nucleotides: TGCAGCGTTGAAGATTGGCCCGGGGGCACTGAAGCTTTCTTT.

The J gene is TRBJ1-5, the V gene TRBV24-1, with 7 bases that match TRBD1. V lost 4 bases to trimming and J lost 4 bases; unmatched junction nucleotides: 3. Looked up from germline, CDR1 is KGHDR and CDR2 is SFDVKD. The CDR3 is 14 residues long. CDR3 coding DNA: TGTGCCACCAGTGAACCGGGACAGAATCAGCCCCAGCATTTT. The encoded protein is CATSEPGQNQPQHF.

In this sample, this clonotype turned up a few times. This sequence joins TRBV27 and TRBJ2-5, with TRBD2 as a possible D gene (5 bases). V lost 5 bases and J lost 5, with 18 bases in between. The germline V gene has CDR1 MNHEY and CDR2 SMNVEV (reference sequence). The CDR3 contains 15 residues. CDR3: CASSPPPGRGETQYF. CDR3 sequence (DNA): TGTGCCAGCAGTCCCCCCCCTGGCAGAGGGGAGACCCAGTACTTC.

The chain recombines TRBV24-1 with TRBJ1-1; D uncertain. The germline CDR1 and CDR2 sequences are KGHDR and SFDVKD. This CDR3 is built from 12 residues. V lost 6 bases to trimming and J lost 3 bases, with 7 bases between them. CDR3: CATSSWDTEAFF. The DNA of the CDR3 is TGTGCCACCAGTTCTTGGGACACTGAAGCTTTCTTT.

This clonotype was counted ten times or more. This chain links TRBV2 with TRBJ1-6; no definite D call. V was trimmed by 8 bases and J by 9 bases, leaving 11 bases between them. CDR3 length equals 12 residues. The germline V gene has CDR1 SNHLY and CDR2 FYNNEI. CDR3 sequence: CASDGGGSPLHF. CDR3 DNA: TGTGCCAGCGATGGTGGTGGTTCACCCCTCCACTTT. Drawing the rest from reference TRBV2 and TRBJ1-6, the complete variable domain is EPEVTQTPSHQVTQMGQEVILRCVPISNHLYFYWYRQILGQKVEFLVSFYNNEISEKSEIFDDQFSVERPDGSNFTLKIRSTKLEDSAMYFCASDGGGSPLHFGNGTRLTVT.

This chain joins TRBV20-1 and TRBJ1-5; D remains unclear. V was cut by 6 bases and J by 0 bases, with 18 bases left in between. Germline CDR1 reads DFQATT; CDR2 reads SNEGSKA (reference sequence). The CDR3 is made up of 16 amino acids. The CDR3 bases are TGCAGTGCAAATAGCGGAGAGTTACATAGCAATCAGCCCCAGCATTTT. This translates into CSANSGELHSNQPQHF.

The sample holds many counts of this clonotype. V usage is TRBV29-1 and J usage is TRBJ2-5; D uncertain. Germline CDR1 SQVTM, CDR2 ANQGSEA. The CDR3 consists of 10 residues. The V end lost 7 bases, the J end lost 5 bases, and 8 bases lay between the germline ends. For the CDR3, the DNA is TGCAGCGGTGGCTCCGAGACCCAGTACTTC. This encodes CSGGSETQYF. Drawing the rest from reference TRBV29-1 and TRBJ2-5, the complete variable domain is SAVISQKPSRDICQRGTSLTIQCQVDSQVTMMFWYRQQPGQSLTLIATANQGSEATYESGFVIDKFPISRPNLTFSTLTVSNMSPEDSSIYLCSGGSETQYFGPGTRLLVL.

V gene TRBV5-6 combines with J gene TRBJ2-7; D remains unclear. Deletions cut 4 bases from V and 5 bases from J, with 13 bases between. CDR3 length: 13 amino acids. Per germline, CDR1 SGHDT and CDR2 YYEEEE. CDR3 amino acids: CASSPEDRNEQYF. CDR3 nucleotide sequence: TGTGCCAGCAGCCCAGAGGACCGCAACGAGCAGTACTTC.

CDR3 in DNA: TGCAGCGTTGTCCGGCAGGGGGCCGGCACTGAAGCTTTCTTT. Its protein product is CSVVRQGAGTEAFF. The chain employs TRBV29-1 and TRBJ1-1; TRBD1 aligns across 8 bases. V was clipped by 4 bases and J by 4 bases; unmatched bases: 8. This CDR3 comprises 14 residues. CDR1 is SQVTM and CDR2 is ANQGSEA in the germline V gene.

This clonotype was counted only a few times. It may be a read error: a sequence one base away is much more abundant. J is TRBJ1-3 and V is TRBV10-3, with 7 bases lining up with TRBD1. CDR1 and CDR2 from the germline V gene are ENHRY and SYGVKD. The CDR3 covers 14 residues. V trimming: 5 bases; J trimming: 1 base; junction bases outside the gene matches: 2. CDR3 sequence (DNA): TGTGCCATCAGTCGGGGACAGTCTGGAAACACCATATATTTT. It translates to CAISRGQSGNTIYF.

This clonotype was detected ten times or more. The V gene is TRBV15, the J gene TRBJ2-3; D is perhaps TRBD1 or TRBD2 (5 bases each). This CDR3 has 15 residues. With 6 bases removed from V and 2 bases from J, the gap between germline ends came to 15 bases. Germline-derived CDR1 and CDR2 are LNHNV and YYDKDF (reference sequence). CDR3 protein: CATSKEDMTTDTQYF. DNA of the CDR3: TGTGCCACCAGTAAGGAGGACATGACCACAGATACGCAGTATTTT. The whole variable domain, filled in from reference TRBV15 and TRBJ2-3, reads DAMVIQNPRYQVTQFGKPVTLSCSQTLNHNVMYWYQQKSSQAPKLLFHYYDKDFNNEADTPDNFQSRRPNTSFCFLDIRSPGLGDTAMYLCATSKEDMTTDTQYFGPGTRLTVL.

About this clonotype itself: The conserved final phenylalanine or tryptophan is absent from the CDR3, which likely points to a read error. The chain uses TRBV9 and TRBJ1-1, with D unresolved. CDR3 length equals 13 residues. The germline gives CDR1 SGDLS, CDR2 YYNGEE. The CDR3 DNA reads TGTGCCAGCAGCTCCTACACGAACACTGAGGCTTTCTCT. Residues: CASSSYTNTEAFS.

This clonotype was detected ten times or more. This chain uses TRBV7-9 with TRBJ2-7; 9 bases are shared with TRBD2. The V and J ends lost 4 bases and 6 bases, in that order; junction bases with no gene match: 16. The CDR3 loop spans 17 amino acids. Germline V lookup: CDR1 SEHNR, CDR2 FQNEAQ (reference sequence). The CDR3 region is CASSSLAGEDPRCEQYF. The CDR3, as DNA: TGTGCCAGCAGCTCCTTAGCGGGAGAGGATCCCCGTTGCGAGCAGTACTTC.